This T cell receptor beta chain is drawn from a study of early T cells in non-severe SARS-CoV-2 infection. Whole-study context: Unsorted whole blood bulk RNA was sequenced, with unpaired chains. Study-wide findings and caveats: Matching against VDJdb likely underestimated virus-specific expansions, favoring anti-spike CD8.

Unique molecular identifiers (one per individual cDNA molecule) were attached. MiXCR, applied by TCRdb to the 5' RACE reads, yields one record per CDR3 protein. The sample comprises roughly 70,000 distinct CDR3 sequences, under 15% of which are singletons, and around 1.3% rests with the top ten. This clonotype was counted once. Its antigen remains unidentified. In germline, CDR1 is SGHTA, CDR2 FQGNSA. Trimming removed 4 bases at V and 4 bases at J, with 22 bases between. The CDR3 covers 17 residues. The sequence was collected from an adult who was a healthcare worker with PCR-confirmed SARS-CoV-2 infection or an uninfected control (not recorded which). V usage is TRBV7-2 and J usage is TRBJ1-2, with no clear D. Sequenced input: whole blood. The CDR3 loop is CASSSPTSGRSVYGYTF. The CDR3 nucleotides are TGTGCCAGCAGCTCACCTACGTCGGGCAGATCTGTCTATGGCTACACCTTC.